This T cell receptor beta chain was recorded in a study of T cells in Graves' hyperthyroidism and ophthalmopathy (dated by TCRdb to the late 2010s). For context, the study as a whole: Peripheral blood was sampled at the time of initial diagnosis, prior to any treatment. The paper describes TCR Vbeta CDR3 sequencing of more than 120 peripheral blood samples, made up of some 42 ophthalmopathy patients, 70 to 75 hyperthyroidism patients and approximately 17 progressor patients. The 100 discovery patients were divided at random into training and test sets in a 7:3 ratio. In about 6 Graves' hyperthyroidism patients, the study also compared T-cell repertoires from thyroid tissue with T-cell repertoires from blood. An independent validation cohort of under 20 hyperthyroidism patients and 17 patients who later progressed to ophthalmopathy tested prospective prediction of ophthalmopathy. After blood sampling, hyperthyroidism patients were treated with methimazole at a starting dose of 30 mg daily, and ophthalmopathy patients were treated with high-dose intravenous methylprednisolone. TCR V-J signatures able to tell the groups apart were searched for in a discovery cohort of 90 to 100 patients, of whom fewer than 45 had Graves' ophthalmopathy and about 55 had stable Graves' hyperthyroidism. Study-wide conclusions, independent of this receptor: In cross-validation, a model built on a 13 V-J signature told ophthalmopathy apart from stable hyperthyroidism with just under 90% sensitivity and approximately 81% specificity, and in testing the same model reached 80%/75%. Most expanded thyroid clonotypes (frequency above 0.001) were also detected in blood, a finding suggesting that blood repertoires may reflect thyroid immune responses. No statistical method was used to fix the sample size in advance, and group allocation was not hidden from the investigators. In validation, progression to ophthalmopathy was predicted by the model with approximately 67% sensitivity and roughly 76% specificity, a median of about 6 months before onset.

Amplification of TCR beta CDR3 regions was carried out from RNA transcripts. A first-round RT-PCR of the TCR CDR3 used the HTBI primer set with the Qiagen OneStep RT-PCR kit. Libraries were constructed in a second round of multiplex PCR, after which size selection and purification were performed. The libraries were sequenced on an Illumina HiSeq2000 using paired-end 100 bp reads. The paper's processing steps were these. Raw data were processed with SOAPnuke, discarding reads with adapters, uncalled bases, mean Phred below 15, or no exact constant-primer or identifier match. COPE v1.2.5 was used to merge high-quality paired reads, and clonotypes were defined as unique nucleotide sequences. Clonotypes were aligned to IMGT TRBV, TRBD and TRBJ reference segments using MiTCR v1.1. The analysis was restricted to V-J combinations with a frequency above 0.0001, which together covered just over 99% of the repertoires. The TCS score was defined as the ratio of F50 (clonal expansion) to E x V (chaos), calculated using BLOSUM62-based TCRdist between CDR3 peptides within each V-J. Welch's t-statistics and random forest reduced around 550 V-J features to roughly 13, which were used in a naive Bayes classifier (R e1071). Using fastp trimming at Q25 and MiXCR clonotype assembly, TCRdb reanalyzed the public sequencing data and kept in-frame beta chains. Identical CDR3 proteins give one entry, which carries the most common genes and DNA. These V and J calls rely on TCRdb rather than the paper's analysis. For this sample there are roughly 240,000 distinct CDR3 sequences; about 16% appear just once. The top ten clones comprise under 35% of the sample.

In the ophthalmopathy patients, disease was moderately to severely active, with a Clinical Activity Score of 3 or more, a NOSPECS grade of 4 or more, and a duration of less than 3 months. Exclusion was applied to patients with uncontrolled infections, other autoimmune diseases, pregnancy or lactation. Diagnoses were established on the basis of clinical symptoms, serum thyroxine and TRAb, thyroid ultrasound, and orbital computed tomography. PBMCs were separated from over 9 ml of fresh peripheral blood using Ficoll-Paque density gradient centrifugation. Total RNA was extracted using Trizol reagent, and RNA quality was assessed on an Agilent 2100 Bioanalyzer. This clonotype was picked up many times. Its antigen is unknown. Per-nucleotide qualities are absent, and no much larger clonotype sits a single base away. This receptor was obtained from a woman aged 18 to 35 with Graves' ophthalmopathy. Sequencing was done on a sample of blood.

In nucleotide form, the sequence is TGCAGTGCTGAACAGGTTATGGACACTGAAGCTTTCTTT. Translated, this gives CSAEQVMDTEAFF. The sequence is built from TRBV20-1 and TRBJ1-1; possibly the D gene is TRBD1, per 5 matching bases. CDR1 and CDR2, per the germline V gene (reference sequence), are DFQATT and SNEGSKA. The CDR3, from cysteine to phenylalanine, totals 13 residues. Just CDR3 DNA is preserved here, 39 bases in frame from base 1. Cut back by 5 bases and 3 bases, the V and J ends lie 13 bases apart.